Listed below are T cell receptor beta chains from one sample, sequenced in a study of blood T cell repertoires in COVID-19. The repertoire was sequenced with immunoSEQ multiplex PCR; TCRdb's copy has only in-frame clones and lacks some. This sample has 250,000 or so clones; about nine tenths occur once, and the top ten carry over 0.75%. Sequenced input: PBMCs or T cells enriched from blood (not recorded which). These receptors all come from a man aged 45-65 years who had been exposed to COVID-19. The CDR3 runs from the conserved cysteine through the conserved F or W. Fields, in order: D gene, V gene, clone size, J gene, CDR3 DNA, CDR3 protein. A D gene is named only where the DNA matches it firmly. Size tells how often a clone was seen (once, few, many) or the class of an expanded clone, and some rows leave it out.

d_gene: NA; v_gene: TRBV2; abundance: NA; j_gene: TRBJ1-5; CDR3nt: TGTGCCAGCACCACAGAGAGCAATCAGCCCCAGCATTTT; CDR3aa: CASTTESNQPQHF
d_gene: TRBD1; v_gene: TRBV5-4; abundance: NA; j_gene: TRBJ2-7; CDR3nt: TGTGCCAGCAGCCCGGCCGCGGACAGGAGCTCCTACGAGCAGTACTTC; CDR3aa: CASSPAADRSSYEQYF
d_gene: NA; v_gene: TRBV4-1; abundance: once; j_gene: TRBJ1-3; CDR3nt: TGCGCCAGCAGCCAAGGGGCAGGTCGCTTCTCTGGAAACACCATATATTTT; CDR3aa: CASSQGAGRFSGNTIYF
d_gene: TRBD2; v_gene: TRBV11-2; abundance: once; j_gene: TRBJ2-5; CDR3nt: TGTGCCAGCAGCTTAGGACTAGCTTTACAAGAGACCCAGTACTTC; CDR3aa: CASSLGLALQETQYF
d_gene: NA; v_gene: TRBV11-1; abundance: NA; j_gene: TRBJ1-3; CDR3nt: TGTGCCAGCAGCTTTGAGGATGGAAACACCATATATTTT; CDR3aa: CASSFEDGNTIYF
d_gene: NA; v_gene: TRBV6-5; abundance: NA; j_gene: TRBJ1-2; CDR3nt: TGTGCCAGCAGGGGGGGGATAGACTATGGCTACACCTTC; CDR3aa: CASRGGIDYGYTF
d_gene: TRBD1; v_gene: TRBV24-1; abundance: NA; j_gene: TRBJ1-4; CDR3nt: TGTGCCACCAGTGATGGGACAGACTTTTCCCGGAACGAAAAACTGTTTTTT; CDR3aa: CATSDGTDFSRNEKLFF
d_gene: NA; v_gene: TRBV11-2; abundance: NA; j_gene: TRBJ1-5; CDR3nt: TGTGCCAGCAGCTTAGAGCCAGGGGCTAGTCAGCCCCAGCATTTT; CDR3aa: CASSLEPGASQPQHF
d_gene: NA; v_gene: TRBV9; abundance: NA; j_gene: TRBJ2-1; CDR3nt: TGTGCCAGCAGTAGAAACAATGAGCAGTTCTTC; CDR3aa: CASSRNNEQFF
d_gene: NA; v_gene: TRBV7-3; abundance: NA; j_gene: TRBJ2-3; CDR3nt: TGTGCCAGCAGCTTAATAGTGACCACAGATACACAGTATTTT; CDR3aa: CASSLIVTTDTQYF
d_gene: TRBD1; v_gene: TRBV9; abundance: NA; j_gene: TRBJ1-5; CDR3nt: TGTGCCAGCAGCGTAGCTGGGACAGGGGCCCTGCATTTT; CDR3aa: CASSVAGTGALHF